The rows below give T cell receptor beta chains drawn from one sample of a study of cytomegalovirus exposure and HLA in healthy donors. The protocol was immunoSEQ multiplex PCR, while the TCRdb copy is restricted to in-frame clones and leaves out a portion. Among 120,000 or so clones, about nine tenths were seen once, and the ten largest hold about 2%. Sequencing was performed on PBMCs. All receptors come from a woman aged 18-35 years in good health and CMV-seronegative. The CDR3 runs from the conserved cysteine through the conserved F or W. Fields, in order: J gene, D gene, V gene, clone size, CDR3 protein, CDR3 DNA. The D gene is left open where the match is weak. Size is stated for part of the rows, as once, few or many counts, or as a class when the clone is expanded.

J: TRBJ1-4
D: NA
V: TRBV5-4
size: NA
CDR3: CASSLAGGADEKLFF
DNA: TGTGCCAGCAGCTTGGCGGGGGGGGCTGATGAAAAACTGTTTTTT

J: TRBJ2-3
D: NA
V: TRBV13
size: NA
CDR3: CASSLGEEGQRPDTQYF
DNA: TGTGCCAGCAGCTTAGGTGAGGAGGGACAGAGGCCAGATACGCAGTATTTT

J: TRBJ2-7
D: TRBD1
V: TRBV6-6
size: NA
CDR3: CASRRTGSPSYEQYF
DNA: TGTGCCAGCAGGCGGACAGGGTCCCCCTCCTACGAGCAGTACTTC

J: TRBJ2-1
D: TRBD1
V: TRBV14
size: NA
CDR3: CASSQGTGGYNEQFF
DNA: TGTGCCAGCAGCCAAGGTACAGGGGGTTACAATGAGCAGTTCTTC

J: TRBJ2-1
D: NA
V: TRBV27
size: once
CDR3: CASRLVTSSYNEQFF
DNA: TGTGCCAGCAGACTGGTTACTAGCTCCTACAATGAGCAGTTCTTC

J: TRBJ1-5
D: NA
V: TRBV10-3
size: NA
CDR3: CAIRQTDNQPQHF
DNA: TGTGCCATCAGACAGACAGATAATCAGCCCCAGCATTTT

J: TRBJ2-3
D: TRBD2
V: TRBV19
size: NA
CDR3: CASSIDGLAGANTDTQYF
DNA: TGTGCCAGTAGTATAGATGGACTAGCGGGAGCAAACACAGATACGCAGTATTTT

J: TRBJ1-2
D: NA
V: TRBV28
size: NA
CDR3: CASRGPRTDPTNYGYTF
DNA: TGTGCCAGCAGAGGGCCTCGGACAGATCCAACTAACTATGGCTACACCTTC

J: TRBJ2-7
D: TRBD1
V: TRBV5-1
size: NA
CDR3: CASSFDGTGEYEQYF
DNA: TGCGCCAGCAGCTTCGACGGGACAGGGGAGTACGAGCAGTACTTC

J: TRBJ2-7
D: NA
V: TRBV13
size: NA
CDR3: CASSLEPSRDYEQYF
DNA: TGTGCCAGCAGCTTAGAGCCTAGTCGGGACTACGAGCAGTACTTC

J: TRBJ2-7
D: NA
V: TRBV10-3
size: NA
CDR3: CAIRDSTYEQYF
DNA: TGTGCCATCAGGGACAGCACCTACGAGCAGTACTTC

J: TRBJ2-1
D: NA
V: TRBV4-1
size: NA
CDR3: CASSYLGSSYNEQFF
DNA: TGCGCCAGCAGCTACCTAGGGAGCTCCTACAATGAGCAGTTCTTC

J: TRBJ2-7
D: TRBD1
V: TRBV28
size: NA
CDR3: CASIAQGTGAEQYF
DNA: TGTGCCAGCATCGCCCAAGGGACAGGGGCCGAGCAGTACTTC

J: TRBJ2-7
D: NA
V: TRBV9
size: NA
CDR3: CASSVEGSPGYEQYF
DNA: TGTGCCAGCAGCGTAGAAGGCTCCCCAGGCTACGAGCAGTACTTC

J: TRBJ2-2
D: NA
V: TRBV9
size: NA
CDR3: CASSPQFSGELFF
DNA: TGTGCCAGCAGCCCTCAGTTCTCCGGGGAGCTGTTTTTT

J: TRBJ2-2
D: NA
V: TRBV6-1
size: NA
CDR3: CASRRSRELFF
DNA: TGTGCCAGCAGGCGGTCACGGGAGCTGTTTTTT

J: TRBJ2-1
D: NA
V: TRBV5-8
size: NA
CDR3: CASSSGVVVNEQFF
DNA: TGTGCCAGCAGCTCCGGGGTAGTAGTCAATGAGCAGTTCTTC

J: TRBJ2-7
D: NA
V: TRBV4-2
size: NA
CDR3: CASSLSPLGRYEQYF
DNA: TGTGCCAGCAGCCTCAGTCCCCTGGGCCGGTACGAGCAGTACTTC

J: TRBJ2-1
D: NA
V: TRBV4-1
size: NA
CDR3: CASSEGVYNEQFF
DNA: TGCGCCAGCAGCGAGGGGGTATACAATGAGCAGTTCTTC

J: TRBJ2-2
D: NA
V: TRBV5-5
size: few
CDR3: CASSGASANTGELFF
DNA: TGTGCCAGCAGCGGGGCTAGCGCGAACACCGGGGAGCTGTTTTTT

J: TRBJ2-3
D: TRBD2
V: TRBV7-9
size: once
CDR3: CASSPRRGRESDTQYF
DNA: TGTGCCAGCAGCCCTCGGCGGGGGAGGGAGTCAGATACGCAGTATTTT

J: TRBJ2-7
D: TRBD2
V: TRBV10-3
size: NA
CDR3: CAISASGSGYEQYF
DNA: TGTGCCATCAGTGCTAGCGGGAGTGGCTACGAGCAGTACTTC

J: TRBJ2-4
D: NA
V: TRBV28
size: NA
CDR3: CASSHRQFSAKNIQYF
DNA: TGTGCCAGCAGCCATAGACAGTTTTCAGCCAAAAACATTCAGTACTTC

J: TRBJ1-5
D: TRBD1
V: TRBV7-9
size: once
CDR3: CASSKTLQGTGSLTQHF
DNA: TGTGCCAGCAGCAAAACCCTCCAAGGGACAGGGTCTTTGACCCAGCATTTT

J: TRBJ2-7
D: TRBD2
V: TRBV5-5
size: NA
CDR3: CASSRLAGSRNEQYF
DNA: TGTGCCAGCAGCCGACTAGCGGGATCGAGGAACGAGCAGTACTTC

J: TRBJ1-2
D: TRBD1
V: TRBV11-2
size: NA
CDR3: CASSSPGQGYGYTF
DNA: TGTGCCAGCAGCTCGCCGGGACAGGGGTATGGCTACACCTTC

J: TRBJ1-1
D: NA
V: TRBV7-9
size: NA
CDR3: CASSLGPGNTEAFF
DNA: TGTGCCAGCAGCTTAGGCCCAGGGAACACTGAAGCTTTCTTT

J: TRBJ2-7
D: NA
V: TRBV19
size: NA
CDR3: CASSNPQGKREQYF
DNA: TGTGCCAGTAGTAATCCCCAGGGGAAGCGTGAGCAGTACTTC

J: TRBJ2-1
D: NA
V: TRBV11-2
size: NA
CDR3: CASSLRGIAESDEQFF
DNA: TGTGCCAGCAGCTTACGCGGGATCGCGGAAAGCGATGAGCAGTTCTTC

J: TRBJ2-1
D: TRBD1
V: TRBV15
size: NA
CDR3: CATSIRQGGYNEQFF
DNA: TGTGCCACCAGCATTAGACAGGGGGGGTACAATGAGCAGTTCTTC